This T cell receptor (beta chain) was identified in a study of blood T cell repertoires in COVID-19. Study overall: Sites in the United States, Italy and Spain provided acute and convalescent COVID-19 samples. Nucleic acid was either cDNA or gDNA, and it came from T cells, B-cell-depleted T cells, or PBMCs.

Trimming took off 7 bases at V and 1 base at J, with 10 bases between the two ends. From germline, CDR1 is LNHDA and CDR2 SQIVND (reference sequence). This CDR3 is built from 13 residues. Per the original data handling: Amplifying reference gene primers gave estimates of nucleated cell counts. Generated by immunoSEQ multiplex PCR, the TCRdb table keeps only in-frame clones and is missing some. Clone size and the V and J calls come from that table; the DNA yielded D and trimming. The sample lists around 190,000 clones; 75% to 85% were seen once. This rearrangement joins TRBV19 to TRBJ1-1, with TRBD1 as a possible D gene (5 bases). Material for sequencing was peripheral blood. The TCR comes from a human donor in a cohort sampled during active COVID-19. CDR3 in DNA: TGTGCCAGTATGCGGGGCGGGAACACTGAAGCTTTCTTT. Protein sequence: CASMRGGNTEAFF.